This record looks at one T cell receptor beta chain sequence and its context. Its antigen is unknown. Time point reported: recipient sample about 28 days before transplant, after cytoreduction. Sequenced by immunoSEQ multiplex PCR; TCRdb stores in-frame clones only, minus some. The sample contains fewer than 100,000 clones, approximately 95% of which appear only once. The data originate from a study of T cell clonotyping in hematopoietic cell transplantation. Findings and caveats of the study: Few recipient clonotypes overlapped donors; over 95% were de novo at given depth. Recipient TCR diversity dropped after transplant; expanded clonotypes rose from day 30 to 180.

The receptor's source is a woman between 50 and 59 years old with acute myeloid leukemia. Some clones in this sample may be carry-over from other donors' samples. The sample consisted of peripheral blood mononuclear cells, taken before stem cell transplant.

CDR3: CASSLVSAGYTDTQYF. CDR3 DNA sequence: TGCGCCAGCAGCTTGGTTTCGGCAGGTTACACAGATACGCAGTATTTT. The rearrangement uses TRBV5-1 and TRBJ2-3; no definite D call. V was clipped by 0 bases and J by 2 bases, with 13 bases between them. There are 16 residues in the CDR3. The V gene's germline CDR1 is SGHRS and CDR2 YFSETQ. Together with reference TRBV5-1 and TRBJ2-3, the CDR3 gives the full variable domain: KAGVTQTPRYLIKTRGQQVTLSCSPISGHRSVSWYQQTPGQGLQFLFEYFSETQRNKGNFPGRFSGRQFSNSRSEMNVSTLELGDSALYLCASSLVSAGYTDTQYFGPGTRLTVL.